The 29 T cell receptor beta chains below all came from one sample that was sequenced in a study of T cell repertoires in cytomegalovirus infection. The antigens of these receptors remain unknown. TCRdb re-called the reads through MiXCR, storing one row per CDR3 protein. The data show 360,000 or so distinct CDR3 sequences, 34% seen once. Sequenced material: cultured PBMCs, taken from culture after CMV antigen stimulation. These receptors all stem from a human donor in good health (CMV status not recorded). Some clones in this sample may be carry-over from other donors' samples.

This clonotype was seen only a few times. This rearrangement joins TRBV5-4 to TRBJ2-6; 11 bases align to TRBD1. Germline V gene data show CDR1 as SGHNT and CDR2 as YYREEE (reference sequence). There are 18 residues in the CDR3. The trim removed 8 bases at V and 3 bases at J, leaving 13 bases unmatched. CDR3 DNA sequence: TGTGCCAGTAATAGGGGGGACAGGGGGTCCTTTGGGGCCAACGTCCTGACTTTC. Translation gives CASNRGDRGSFGANVLTF.

In this sample, this clonotype turned up a few times. The chain couples TRBV4-1 to TRBJ2-7, with D possibly being TRBD2 (6 bases). This CDR3 spans 15 amino acids. V was clipped by 3 bases and J by 3 bases, with 15 bases between them. Germline V gives CDR1 MGHRA, CDR2 YSYEKL. This CDR3 reads CASSHPPGLFYEQYF. The DNA of the CDR3 is TGCGCCAGCAGCCACCCCCCGGGACTTTTCTACGAGCAGTACTTC.

The rearrangement uses TRBV4-3 and TRBJ2-5; D is perhaps TRBD1 (5 bases). V lost 0 bases, J lost 5 bases, and 16 bases lay in between. CDR1 is LGHNA, CDR2 YSLEER, per germline. The CDR3 covers 16 residues. CDR3 bases: TGCGCCAGCAGCCAAGATATCGAATTTCAGGGTGAGACCCAGTACTTC. Amino acid sequence: CASSQDIEFQGETQYF.

This clonotype showed up just a few times. The chain links TRBV24-1 to TRBJ2-3; no definite D call. The CDR3 contains 14 residues. Germline values: CDR1 KGHDR, CDR2 SFDVKD. The germline V and J ends were trimmed by 5 bases and 5 bases, with 13 bases remaining between them. CDR3 loop: CATSVGWKGDTQYF. The DNA of the CDR3 is TGTGCCACCAGTGTAGGTTGGAAGGGAGATACGCAGTATTTT.

This clonotype occurred many times. J is TRBJ2-7 and V is TRBV6-1, with 9 bases that match TRBD1. The CDR3 has 14 residues. The V and J ends lost 6 bases and 6 bases, in that order; junction bases with no gene match: 9. Germline V CDR1 and CDR2: MNHNS, SASEGT. The CDR3 here is CASRGPGQGGEQYV. CDR3 DNA: TGTGCCAGCAGAGGACCGGGACAGGGTGGCGAGCAGTACGTC.

The chain recombines TRBV7-4 with TRBJ1-1; possibly TRBD1 for D (5 bases). V was shortened by 1 base and J by 1 base, with 10 bases between the two germline ends. The CDR3 contains 15 residues. In germline, CDR1 is SGHVT, CDR2 SQSDAQ. The CDR3 region is CASSLDWGENTEAFF. CDR3 DNA sequence: TGTGCCAGCAGCTTAGATTGGGGGGAGAACACTGAAGCTTTCTTT. Full variable domain (rest looked up from reference TRBV7-4 and TRBJ1-1): GAGVSQSPRYKVAKRGRDVALRCDSISGHVTLYWYRQTLGQGSEVLTYSQSDAQRDKSGRPSGRFSAERPERSVSTLKIQRTEQGDSAVYLCASSLDWGENTEAFFGQGTRLTVV.

In this sample, this clonotype turned up a few times. The rearrangement joins TRBV12-3 or TRBV12-4 to TRBJ1-3, with D hard to call. With 2 bases removed from V and 11 bases from J, the gap between germline ends came to 4 bases. The CDR3 loop spans 10 amino acids. CDR3 amino acids: CASSLSAIYF. The CDR3 coding sequence is TGTGCCAGCAGTTTATCCGCCATATATTTT.

This clonotype occurred a few times. This chain connects TRBV12-3 or TRBV12-4 to TRBJ2-1; D possibly uses TRBD1 or TRBD2 (6 bases each). The V end was cut by 8 bases, the J end by 5 bases, with 16 bases between. There are 14 residues in the CDR3. CDR3 in DNA: TGTGCCAGCCTTGGGGGGCGAGGGGACAATGAGCAGTTCTTC. Protein product: CASLGGRGDNEQFF.

This chain links TRBV12-3 or TRBV12-4 with TRBJ1-2; D is possibly TRBD1 (5 bases). The ends were cut back, 4 bases at V and 4 bases at J, with 13 bases in the middle. This CDR3 has 14 residues. The CDR3 sequence: CASSSSGTFYGYTF. CDR3 DNA: TGTGCCAGCAGTTCCTCCGGGACTTTCTATGGCTACACCTTC.

The chain carries TRBV5-5 and TRBJ2-7, with 7 bases identical to TRBD1. Per the germline V gene, CDR1 is SGHKS and CDR2 is YYEKEE (reference sequence). The CDR3 spans 18 residues. V trimming: 1 base; J trimming: 1 base; junction bases outside the gene matches: 14. The DNA of the CDR3 is TGTGCCAGCAGCTTGTACGGTCATTATCAGGGGGATTCCTACGAGCAGTACTTC. Its protein product is CASSLYGHYQGDSYEQYF.

This chain joins TRBV7-2 and TRBJ2-7, with TRBD2 matching over 9 bases. From germline, CDR1 is SGHTA and CDR2 FQGNSA. The J segment lost 5 bases and the V segment lost 1 base, leaving 3 bases of the junction unmatched. The CDR3 runs to 14 residues. CDR3 protein: CASSLGASGNEQYF. CDR3 nucleotides: TGTGCCAGCAGCTTAGGGGCTAGCGGGAACGAGCAGTACTTC.

The rearrangement uses TRBV27 and TRBJ1-5; D ambiguous. The CDR3 is made up of 15 amino acids. Germline V gene data show CDR1 as MNHEY and CDR2 as SMNVEV (reference sequence). Between the trimmed V and J ends, which lost 8 bases and 7 bases, there was a span of 21 bases. CDR3 in amino acids: CASRPVGSGRQPQHF. CDR3 DNA: TGTGCCAGCCGCCCCGTAGGGTCGGGTCGGCAGCCCCAGCATTTT.

This clonotype was seen a few times. This rearrangement joins TRBV27 to TRBJ2-3, with TRBD2 matching over 13 bases. This CDR3 has 13 residues. Trimming cost V 4 bases and J 14 bases; bases outside gene matches: 6. Germline V gene lookup returns CDR1 MNHEY and CDR2 SMNVEV (reference sequence). CDR3: CASSSTSGRAPYF. As DNA, the CDR3 is TGTGCCAGCAGTTCCACTAGCGGGAGGGCCCCGTATTTT.

This chain joins TRBV4-2 and TRBJ2-3, with TRBD2 identical over 13 bases. The CDR3 length is 18 residues. V dropped 4 bases and J dropped 0; count of bases not matched to a gene: 7. Per germline, CDR1 LGHNA and CDR2 YNFKEQ. The CDR3 is CASSRGLAGAPSTDTQYF. The CDR3 DNA reads TGTGCCAGCAGCCGAGGACTAGCGGGAGCCCCAAGCACAGATACGCAGTATTTT.

The chain joins TRBV4-3 to TRBJ2-6, with 10 positions matching TRBD1. CDR3 length equals 14 residues. Germline lookup yields CDR1 LGHNA and CDR2 YSLEER. V lost 8 bases to trimming and J lost 2 bases; unmatched junction nucleotides: 0. Here the CDR3 reads CASGQGAGANVLTF. Written as DNA, the CDR3 is TGCGCCAGCGGACAGGGGGCTGGGGCCAACGTCCTGACTTTC.

This chain's CDR3 is CASSLGRMPQHF. The CDR3 nucleotides are TGTGCCAGCAGCTTAGGCCGCATGCCCCAGCATTTT. The chain couples TRBV7-3 to TRBJ1-5; D is ambiguous. The V and J ends lost 2 bases and 9 bases respectively, with 8 bases between them. The length of the CDR3 is 12 residues. Germline V lookup: CDR1 SGHTA, CDR2 FQGTGA.

CDR3 nucleotide sequence: TGTGCCAGCAGCCCAGTGGCCTGGACCCAGTACTTC. It specifies CASSPVAWTQYF. The chain carries TRBV7-3 and TRBJ2-5, with D hard to call. This CDR3 region has 12 residues. Trimming cost V 5 bases and J 7 bases, with 11 bases left between them. Germline CDR1 and CDR2: SGHTA and FQGTGA.

The chain has TRBV4-1 and TRBJ2-1; D might be TRBD1 or TRBD2, each matching 5 bases. The CDR3 sequence is 16 residues long. CDR1 and CDR2 from the germline V gene are MGHRA and YSYEKL. V lost 3 bases and J 6 bases, leaving 18 bases between the germline ends. The CDR3, as DNA: TGCGCCAGCAGCCAGTTCACGGCCGGGGACGGCAATGAGCAGTTCTTC. Its protein is CASSQFTAGDGNEQFF.

The chain joins TRBV18 to TRBJ2-5; D uncertain. Trimming left V 0 bases short and J 5 bases short, with 4 bases between. CDR3 length: 12 amino acids. From germline, CDR1 is KGHSH and CDR2 LQKENI. The CDR3 sequence: CASSPPTETQYF. The CDR3 DNA sequence: TGTGCCAGCTCACCACCCACCGAGACCCAGTACTTC.

About this clonotype: Relative to the germline gene, one junction end is altered; a read error may explain this. The V and J genes are TRBV30 and TRBJ1-5, with D unresolved. Germline lookup yields CDR1 GTSNPN and CDR2 SVGIG (reference sequence). The CDR3 covers 14 residues. The CDR3 DNA is TGTGCTTGGAGTGTCGGTAATAGCAATCAGCCCCAGCATTTT. Encoded protein: CAWSVGNSNQPQHF.

The chain recombines TRBV6-6 with TRBJ1-1; TRBD1 is a possible D gene (5 bases). Trimming removed 6 bases at V and 7 bases at J, with 15 bases between. There are 13 residues in the CDR3. CDR1 and CDR2 (germline): MNHNY, SVGAGI (reference sequence). CDR3 loop: CASSQAQGFEAFF. In nucleotides, the CDR3 is TGTGCCAGCAGCCAAGCCCAGGGATTTGAAGCTTTCTTT.

This sequence joins TRBV12-5 and TRBJ1-2; no reliable D call. CDR1 is LGHNT and CDR2 is FRNRAP in the germline V gene. This CDR3 has 13 amino acids. The V end lost 4 bases, the J end lost 5 bases, and 11 bases lay between the germline ends. The CDR3 spells CASGSVWGYGYTF. The CDR3 DNA is TGTGCTAGTGGTTCGGTCTGGGGATATGGCTACACCTTC.

This clonotype was seen repeatedly, ten times or more. The chain employs TRBV7-2 and TRBJ2-1; TRBD2 matches at 9 bases. Trimming at V came to 5 bases and at J to 7 bases, leaving 9 bases not matched to a gene. The CDR3 is made up of 15 amino acids. Germline CDR1 and CDR2: SGHTA and FQGNSA. The CDR3 DNA is TGTGCCAGCAGCCTTAGACTAGCGGAGGGGAATGAGCAGTTCTTC. Translated: CASSLRLAEGNEQFF.

J is TRBJ2-1 and V is TRBV6-8; no clear D gene. This CDR3 has 13 residues. Trimming left V 9 bases short and J 0 bases short, with 9 bases between. The V gene's germline CDR1 is MNHGY and CDR2 SAAAGT. The CDR3 DNA reads TGTGCCAGTGGGTCAATCTCCTACAATGAGCAGTTCTTC. Translation gives CASGSISYNEQFF.

CDR3 in DNA: TGCGCCAGCAGCCAAGAAAAAAGGGCTAGCGGGAGATTAGGTGAGCAGTTCTTC. Translating it yields CASSQEKRASGRLGEQFF. The chain combines TRBV4-1 with TRBJ2-1; 10 bases agree with TRBD2. With V trimmed by 0 bases and J by 9 bases, 14 bases remained unmatched. CDR1 and CDR2 (germline): MGHRA, YSYEKL. The CDR3 extends over 18 amino acids.

V usage is TRBV11-2 and J usage is TRBJ2-5; 7 bases are a match to TRBD2. There are 14 residues in the CDR3. Looked up from germline, CDR1 is SGHAT and CDR2 is FQNNGV. J was trimmed by 5 bases and V by 7 bases; bases with no gene match: 10. CDR3 loop: CASTSFGRTETQYF. The CDR3 nucleotides read TGTGCCAGCACCTCGTTCGGGAGGACGGAGACCCAGTACTTC.

This rearrangement joins TRBV6-5 to TRBJ2-7, with 7 bases matching TRBD2. Germline loops: CDR1 MNHEY, CDR2 SVGAGI. V was clipped by 2 bases and J by 6 bases; unmatched bases: 4. CDR3 size: 13 residues. The CDR3 region is CASSYAGESEQYF. For the CDR3, the DNA is TGTGCCAGCAGTTACGCGGGAGAGAGCGAGCAGTACTTC.

This clonotype has just a few counts. This chain links TRBV4-1 with TRBJ1-2; D not resolved. Deletions cut 4 bases from V and 7 bases from J, with 13 bases between. Germline lookup yields CDR1 MGHRA and CDR2 YSYEKL. The CDR3 length is 13 residues. CDR3 coding DNA: TGCGCCAGCAGCCCCGAAAGTGTCGGTGGCTACACCTTC. Protein: CASSPESVGGYTF.

In this sample, this clonotype turned up a few times. The rearrangement links TRBV4-1 to TRBJ2-3, with 8 bases lining up with TRBD2. This CDR3 has 16 residues. Germline CDR1 MGHRA, CDR2 YSYEKL. After removal of 3 bases from V and 2 bases from J, the junction contained 7 bases not matched to a gene. CDR3 residues: CASSHLTSGDTDTQYF. DNA for the CDR3: TGCGCCAGCAGCCACCTTACTAGCGGAGACACAGATACGCAGTATTTT.